This TCR beta chain originates from a study of T cell repertoires in cytomegalovirus infection. In the study overall: Peptides in the study included HLA-C-restricted and HLA-B-restricted CMV epitopes. In public TCR beta signatures, there were indications of both CMV infection and matching HLA type. Study-wide points: What dominated the ex vivo response were HLA-C-restricted CMV-specific TCR beta clonotypes. Individuals carrying CMV plus the relevant HLA were identified by cumulative frequency of public TCR beta families.

Per the germline V gene, CDR1 is SGHVS and CDR2 is FNYEAQ. The ends lost 5 bases at V and 3 bases at J; junction bases unmatched: 8. The CDR3 is 15 residues long. In TCRdb, the reads were re-called with MiXCR into one record per CDR3 protein. The sample shows 800,000 to 950,000 distinct CDR3 sequences, about 30% of them seen only once. The table lists this clonotype with a few counts. No antigen is known for it. Sequenced here: cultured CD8+ T cells from PBMCs, sampled from culture after CMV antigen stimulation. The TCR originated in a human donor in good health (CMV status not recorded). Some clones in this sample may be carry-over from other donors' samples. The J gene is TRBJ2-7, the V gene TRBV7-6; the match to TRBD2 covers 9 bases. Here the CDR3 reads CASSPIAGAGYEQYF. In nucleotides, the CDR3 is TGTGCCAGCAGCCCTATAGCGGGGGCGGGCTACGAGCAGTACTTC.